One sample yielded the 25 T cell receptor beta chains listed below, sequenced in a study of identical twins. TCRdb itself ran the 5' RACE reads through MiXCR, one entry per CDR3 protein. Here the sample spans about 470,000 distinct CDR3 sequences, approximately 24% being singletons. The data were also submitted as part of a second study, on T cells expressing NK-cell markers.

Sequenced input: CD4+ T cells sorted from blood. These receptors were obtained from a woman in her late teens or twenties in good health.

This clonotype occurred a few times. The chain uses TRBV2 and TRBJ1-1, with D uncertain. Trimming shortened V by 3 bases and J by 4 bases, and 21 bases separated the two germline ends. This CDR3 has 17 residues. Germline lookup yields CDR1 SNHLY and CDR2 FYNNEI. The CDR3 DNA follows: TGTGCCAGCAGTGAGAAACGGTGGTTTGGGGTTAGCACTGAAGCTTTCTTT. This sequence encodes CASSEKRWFGVSTEAFF.

This clonotype was seen repeatedly, ten times or more. The chain carries TRBV5-1 and TRBJ2-3, with TRBD1 matching over 8 bases. This CDR3 comprises 18 residues. V lost 3 bases to trimming and J lost 0 bases; unmatched junction nucleotides: 12. The germline V gene has CDR1 SGHRS and CDR2 YFSETQ. The CDR3 region has the DNA TGCGCCAGCAGCTACGGACAGGGACCCCGATCTAGCACAGATACGCAGTATTTT. Encoded protein: CASSYGQGPRSSTDTQYF.

This clonotype has more than one count but fewer than ten. This chain joins TRBV3-1 and TRBJ2-1; TRBD2 matches at 9 bases. Losses at the gene ends were 4 bases for V and 6 bases for J; bases not matched to a gene: 10. The length of the CDR3 is 16 residues. The germline V gene has CDR1 LGHDT and CDR2 YNNKEL (reference sequence). CDR3: CASSPAGGPIFNEQFF. The CDR3 DNA is TGTGCCAGCAGCCCGGCGGGAGGGCCAATTTTCAATGAGCAGTTCTTC.

The sample holds one count of this clonotype. The V call is TRBV7-3, the J call TRBJ1-1; 7 bases agree with TRBD1. The V gene's germline CDR1 is SGHTA and CDR2 FQGTGA. V dropped 5 bases and J dropped 4; count of bases not matched to a gene: 10. CDR3 length: 15 amino acids. The CDR3 DNA follows: TGTGCCAGCAGCCCCGCGGCGACAGGGTTCACTGAAGCTTTCTTT. It encodes CASSPAATGFTEAFF. Full variable domain (outside the CDR3, taken from reference TRBV7-3 and TRBJ1-1): GAGVSQTPSNKVTEKGKYVELRCDPISGHTALYWYRQSLGQGPEFLIYFQGTGAADDSGLPNDRFFAVRPEGSVSTLKIQRTERGDSAVYLCASSPAATGFTEAFFGQGTRLTVV.

In this sample, this clonotype turned up many times. The genes are TRBV12-3 or TRBV12-4 and TRBJ1-1, with a possible D match to TRBD1 (5 bases). The CDR3 totals 14 residues. V was trimmed by 3 bases and J by 4 bases, leaving 12 bases between them. CDR3 in amino acids: CASSLGREGTEAFF. As DNA, the CDR3 is TGTGCCAGCAGTTTGGGCAGGGAGGGCACTGAAGCTTTCTTT.

The CDR3 sequence: CASSVTGQGIVGYGYTF. The CDR3 DNA follows: TGTGCCAGCAGCGTAACGGGACAGGGAATCGTCGGGTATGGCTACACCTTC. The rearrangement uses TRBV11-2 and TRBJ1-2; 9 bases align to TRBD1. In germline, CDR1 is SGHAT, CDR2 FQNNGV. Trimming removed 5 bases from V and 5 bases from J; junction bases left unmatched: 15. The CDR3 spans 17 residues.

The CDR3 reads CASTHRVDEKLFF. CDR3 in DNA: TGTGCCAGCACCCACAGGGTTGATGAAAAACTGTTTTTT. This chain links TRBV6-6 with TRBJ1-4, with D possibly TRBD1 on 6 matching bases. The V end lost 7 bases, the J end lost 6 bases, and 12 bases lay between the germline ends. Germline V lookup: CDR1 MNHNY, CDR2 SVGAGI (reference sequence). The CDR3 length is 13 residues.

This clonotype has a handful of counts. The chain recombines TRBV4-1 with TRBJ2-1, with TRBD1 identical over 8 bases. The CDR3 has 16 amino acids. Germline loops: CDR1 MGHRA, CDR2 YSYEKL. Trimming removed 0 bases from V and 7 bases from J; junction bases left unmatched: 8. CDR3 DNA: TGCGCCAGCAGCCAAGATACCAGGACAGGGTGGAATGAGCAGTTCTTC. It codes for CASSQDTRTGWNEQFF.

This clonotype was seen only a few times. This chain uses TRBV6-2 or TRBV6-3 with TRBJ2-1, with TRBD2 identical over 7 bases. CDR3 length: 15 residues. The germline V gene encodes CDR1 MNHEY and CDR2 SVGEGT. The V segment lost 7 bases and the J segment 6 bases; nucleotides outside the gene matches: 12. The DNA for the CDR3 is TGTGCCAGCACTTCACAGCGGGATTCTCTCAATGAGCAGTTCTTC. This translates into CASTSQRDSLNEQFF.

The chain links TRBV12-3 or TRBV12-4 to TRBJ2-2; no firm D call. This CDR3 has 16 residues. The ends were cut back, 3 bases at V and 0 bases at J, with 11 bases in the middle. The CDR3 DNA follows: TGTGCCAGCAGTTTGATCCGGCAGTCGAACACCGGGGAGCTGTTTTTT. It specifies CASSLIRQSNTGELFF.

V gene TRBV7-6 combines with J gene TRBJ2-1, with TRBD2 as a possible D gene (5 bases). Trimming took 5 bases from V and 8 from J, leaving 13 bases between them. Germline V lookup: CDR1 SGHVS, CDR2 FNYEAQ. The CDR3 loop spans 13 amino acids. Here the CDR3 reads CASSAGLEYEQFF. The CDR3 region has the DNA TGTGCCAGCAGCGCGGGCCTAGAATATGAGCAGTTCTTC.

V gene TRBV3-1 combines with J gene TRBJ2-3; D not certain. The length of the CDR3 is 14 residues. V was cut by 0 bases and J by 4 bases, with 8 bases left in between. Looked up from germline, CDR1 is LGHDT and CDR2 is YNNKEL (reference sequence). The CDR3, as DNA: TGTGCCAGCAGCCAAGAGGTTAAATCAGATACGCAGTATTTT. Protein: CASSQEVKSDTQYF.

This clonotype was seen more than once but under ten times. V and J are TRBV7-9 and TRBJ2-1, with D perhaps TRBD2 (6 bases). Per the germline V gene, CDR1 is SEHNR and CDR2 is FQNEAQ (reference sequence). The length of the CDR3 is 14 residues. V was cut by 6 bases and J by 7 bases, with 16 bases left in between. The CDR3 sequence: CASSLGLAQNEQFF. DNA for the CDR3: TGTGCCAGCAGTCTGGGACTGGCCCAGAATGAGCAGTTCTTC.

This clonotype showed up many times. The chain has TRBV12-3 or TRBV12-4 and TRBJ1-1; 7 bases line up with TRBD1. The CDR3 is made up of 15 amino acids. The trim removed 5 bases at V and 7 bases at J, leaving 13 bases unmatched. CDR3 sequence reads: CASSPRTGSKSEAFF. CDR3 bases: TGTGCCAGCAGTCCGAGGACAGGAAGCAAGAGTGAAGCTTTCTTT.

The chain combines TRBV5-1 with TRBJ2-3, with D possibly TRBD1 on 5 matching bases. V was trimmed by 0 bases and J by 2 bases, leaving 7 bases between them. The germline CDR1 and CDR2 sequences are SGHRS and YFSETQ. This CDR3 region has 14 residues. The CDR3 loop is CASSLVQDTDTQYF. The CDR3 DNA follows: TGCGCCAGCAGCTTGGTACAGGACACAGATACGCAGTATTTT.

The rearrangement joins TRBV3-1 to TRBJ2-2, with TRBD2 identical over 8 bases. Losses at the gene ends were 3 bases for V and 1 base for J; bases not matched to a gene: 1. The germline CDR1 and CDR2 sequences are LGHDT and YNNKEL (reference sequence). The CDR3 runs 15 residues. In nucleotides, the CDR3 is TGTGCCAGCAGCCAGAGCGGGGGGAACACCGGGGAGCTGTTTTTT. Its translation: CASSQSGGNTGELFF.

This clonotype came up a few times. The rearrangement uses TRBV5-1 and TRBJ2-2; D unclear. Germline V gene lookup returns CDR1 SGHRS and CDR2 YFSETQ. The V end lost 4 bases, the J end lost 0 bases, and 7 bases lay between the germline ends. This CDR3 comprises 14 residues. The CDR3 reads CASSRETNTGELFF. The CDR3 DNA reads TGCGCCAGCAGCAGGGAAACGAACACCGGGGAGCTGTTTTTT.

This clonotype occurred a few times. V gene TRBV20-1 combines with J gene TRBJ2-7; 8 positions match TRBD2. Trimming cost V 0 bases and J 5 bases; bases outside gene matches: 6. Germline CDR1 DFQATT, CDR2 SNEGSKA (reference sequence). The length of the CDR3 is 14 residues. The CDR3 reads CSARDGREVDEQYF. For the CDR3, the DNA is TGCAGTGCTAGAGATGGGCGGGAGGTGGACGAGCAGTACTTC.

The chain employs TRBV6-5 and TRBJ2-7; the match to TRBD2 covers 10 bases. The J segment lost 6 bases and the V segment lost 2 bases, leaving 4 bases of the junction unmatched. The CDR3 is made up of 14 amino acids. The V gene's germline CDR1 is MNHEY and CDR2 SVGAGI. CDR3 DNA: TGTGCCAGCAGTTACCTAGCGGGAGAGAGCGAGCAGTACTTC. Protein product: CASSYLAGESEQYF.

The chain couples TRBV10-3 to TRBJ1-6, with 8 bases fitting TRBD1. Germline CDR1 reads ENHRY; CDR2 reads SYGVKD. V shed 2 bases and J 10 bases; nucleotides not matched to a gene: 4. The CDR3 has 14 residues. The CDR3 sequence is CAISERTGTSPLHF. CDR3 sequence (DNA): TGTGCCATCAGTGAGAGGACAGGGACCTCACCCCTCCACTTT.

The chain recombines TRBV4-1 with TRBJ2-7, with TRBD1 identical over 7 bases. The junction had 10 bases not matched to a gene; V was cut back by 2 bases and J by 3 bases. The CDR3 has 16 amino acids. The germline gives CDR1 MGHRA, CDR2 YSYEKL. In nucleotides, the CDR3 is TGCGCCAGCAGCCAACCGGGGACAGCTAAATTCTACGAGCAGTACTTC. As protein: CASSQPGTAKFYEQYF.

The sample holds a few counts of this clonotype. The rearrangement links TRBV5-6 to TRBJ2-7; D tentatively fits TRBD1 or TRBD2 (5 bases each). The germline gives CDR1 SGHDT, CDR2 YYEEEE. The CDR3 has 15 amino acids. V was cut by 2 bases and J by 4 bases, with 16 bases left in between. The DNA for the CDR3 is TGTGCCAGCAGCTTATTAGGGACGGGGAATTACGAGCAGTACTTC. Translating it yields CASSLLGTGNYEQYF. The whole variable domain, filled in from reference TRBV5-6 and TRBJ2-7, reads DAGVTQSPTHLIKTRGQQVTLRCSPKSGHDTVSWYQQALGQGPQFIFQYYEEEERQRGNFPDRFSGHQFPNYSSELNVNALLLGDSALYLCASSLLGTGNYEQYFGPGTRLTVT.

The V and J genes are TRBV2 and TRBJ2-1; no clear D. V lost 2 bases and J 7 bases, leaving 12 bases between the germline ends. There are 14 residues in the CDR3. The germline CDR1 and CDR2 sequences are SNHLY and FYNNEI. CDR3 region: CASSENEATNEQFF. CDR3 DNA: TGTGCCAGCAGTGAAAATGAAGCGACAAATGAGCAGTTCTTC. Full variable domain (outside the CDR3, taken from reference TRBV2 and TRBJ2-1): EPEVTQTPSHQVTQMGQEVILRCVPISNHLYFYWYRQILGQKVEFLVSFYNNEISEKSEIFDDQFSVERPDGSNFTLKIRSTKLEDSAMYFCASSENEATNEQFFGPGTRLTVL.

The chain couples TRBV20-1 to TRBJ2-1; unclear D gene. Germline lookup yields CDR1 DFQATT and CDR2 SNEGSKA (reference sequence). The V gene lost 3 bases and the J gene lost 10 bases, with 13 bases spanning the gap. The CDR3 runs 12 residues. CDR3 in DNA: TGCAGTGCTAGCGGCACCACCCGGGAGCAGTTCTTC. This gives the protein CSASGTTREQFF.

This clonotype was observed a handful of times. The chain uses TRBV12-3 or TRBV12-4 and TRBJ2-1; TRBD2 agrees at 9 bases. The CDR3 spans 15 residues. DNA of the CDR3: TGTGCTTCTTGTAGCGGGGGCCACCTTGGCAATGAGCAGTTCTTC. It is translated as CASCSGGHLGNEQFF.